This T cell receptor beta chain comes out of a study of T cell responses to AZD1222 COVID-19 vaccine. Whole-study findings and limits: Spike-specific TCR breadth and depth were elevated following two AZD1222 doses. Only a handful of individuals given AZD1222 were seropositive at baseline. It was only after the peak T cell response that any repertoires were sampled. Clonal diversity may have been underestimated, and the donors were mostly white British, with more females than males.

V lost 7 bases and J 0 bases, leaving 11 bases between the germline ends. Germline loops: CDR1 SGHNT, CDR2 YENEEA. The CDR3 loop spans 14 amino acids. A note on this clone: Antigen: not known.

The assay was immunoSEQ multiplex PCR, and TCRdb's table has in-frame clones only and misses some. The sample includes around 130,000 clones, approximately 85% of them seen just once. The chain couples TRBV11-3 to TRBJ2-3; D may be TRBD2 (6 bases). The clonotype comes from an adult in good health. The specimen comprised peripheral blood, sampled on day 0 of AZD1222 vaccination. The chain's CDR3 is CASTLGGSTDTQYF. CDR3 in DNA: TGTGCCAGCACCCTCGGGGGTAGCACAGATACGCAGTATTTT.